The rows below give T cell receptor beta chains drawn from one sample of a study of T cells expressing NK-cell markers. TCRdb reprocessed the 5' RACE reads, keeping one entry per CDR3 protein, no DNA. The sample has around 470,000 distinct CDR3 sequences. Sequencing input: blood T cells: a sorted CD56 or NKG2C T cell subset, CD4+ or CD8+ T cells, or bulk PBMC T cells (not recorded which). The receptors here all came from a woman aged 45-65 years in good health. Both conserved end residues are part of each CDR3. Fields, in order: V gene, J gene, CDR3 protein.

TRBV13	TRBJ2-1	CASSLNGGPGFDEQFF
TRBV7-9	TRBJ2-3	CASSLRWLPRGDTQYF
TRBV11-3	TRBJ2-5	CASSLETSGRLDF
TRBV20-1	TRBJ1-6	CSARDRWSANSPLHF
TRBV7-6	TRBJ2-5	CASSFPILQETQYF
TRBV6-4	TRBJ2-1	CASSDSIVSAEQFF
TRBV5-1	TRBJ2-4	CASSLEQGGTGIQYF
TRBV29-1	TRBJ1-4	CSALVGFKEKLFF
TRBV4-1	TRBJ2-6	CASSQITTNSGANVLTF
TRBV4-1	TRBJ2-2	CASSQYDEGTGELFF
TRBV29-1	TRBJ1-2	CSVVIANYGYTF
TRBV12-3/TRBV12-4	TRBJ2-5	CASTLGQGWTQYF
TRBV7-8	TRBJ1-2	CASSAHNRDQRGYTF
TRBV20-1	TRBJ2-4	CSVSFLVAKNIQYF
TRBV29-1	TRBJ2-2	CSASDGARNTGELFF
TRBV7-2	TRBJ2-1	CASSPTEHNEQFF
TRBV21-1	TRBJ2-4	CARLRGLAKNIQYF
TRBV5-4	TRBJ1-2	CASSPGSMRYGYTF
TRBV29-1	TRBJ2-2	CSVNGFLTGELFF
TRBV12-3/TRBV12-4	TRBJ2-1	CASSFPNYNEQFF
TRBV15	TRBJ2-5	CATSPRPVGTQYF
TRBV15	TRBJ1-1	CATSRDFLGGLNTEAFF
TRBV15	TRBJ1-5	CATGSGRLNQPQHF
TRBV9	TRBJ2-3	CASSGLIADTQYF
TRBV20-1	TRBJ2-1	CSARDPSGGSYNEQFF
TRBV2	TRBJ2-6	CASITGIAGANVLTF
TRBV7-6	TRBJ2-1	CASSTRAGESYNEQFF
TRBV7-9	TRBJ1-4	CASSSAGRFNEKLFF
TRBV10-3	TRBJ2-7	CAISGAPPAGEQYF
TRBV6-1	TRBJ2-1	CASSVSAATYNEQFF
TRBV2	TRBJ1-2	CASSGTGVDYGYTF
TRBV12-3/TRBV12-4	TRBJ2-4	CASTPGFKNIQYF
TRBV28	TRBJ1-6	CASSPLRTNSPLHF
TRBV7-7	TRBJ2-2	CALGGPTITGELFF
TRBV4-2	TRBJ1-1	CASSQERQRNTEAFF
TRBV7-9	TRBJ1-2	CASSSRGDGYTF
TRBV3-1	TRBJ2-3	CASSHGRRDGGTDTQYF
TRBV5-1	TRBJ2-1	CASSSYDSLNEQFF
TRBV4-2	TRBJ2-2	CASSQDPLGELFF
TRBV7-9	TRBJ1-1	CASSLSEVSTEAFF
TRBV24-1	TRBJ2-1	CATSRAGVEDEQFF
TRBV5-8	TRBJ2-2	CASSLVSTDTGELFF
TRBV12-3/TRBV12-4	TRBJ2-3	CASSPGSDTQYF
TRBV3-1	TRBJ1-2	CASSQGPVYGYTF
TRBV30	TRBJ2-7	CAWKRRQAYEQYF